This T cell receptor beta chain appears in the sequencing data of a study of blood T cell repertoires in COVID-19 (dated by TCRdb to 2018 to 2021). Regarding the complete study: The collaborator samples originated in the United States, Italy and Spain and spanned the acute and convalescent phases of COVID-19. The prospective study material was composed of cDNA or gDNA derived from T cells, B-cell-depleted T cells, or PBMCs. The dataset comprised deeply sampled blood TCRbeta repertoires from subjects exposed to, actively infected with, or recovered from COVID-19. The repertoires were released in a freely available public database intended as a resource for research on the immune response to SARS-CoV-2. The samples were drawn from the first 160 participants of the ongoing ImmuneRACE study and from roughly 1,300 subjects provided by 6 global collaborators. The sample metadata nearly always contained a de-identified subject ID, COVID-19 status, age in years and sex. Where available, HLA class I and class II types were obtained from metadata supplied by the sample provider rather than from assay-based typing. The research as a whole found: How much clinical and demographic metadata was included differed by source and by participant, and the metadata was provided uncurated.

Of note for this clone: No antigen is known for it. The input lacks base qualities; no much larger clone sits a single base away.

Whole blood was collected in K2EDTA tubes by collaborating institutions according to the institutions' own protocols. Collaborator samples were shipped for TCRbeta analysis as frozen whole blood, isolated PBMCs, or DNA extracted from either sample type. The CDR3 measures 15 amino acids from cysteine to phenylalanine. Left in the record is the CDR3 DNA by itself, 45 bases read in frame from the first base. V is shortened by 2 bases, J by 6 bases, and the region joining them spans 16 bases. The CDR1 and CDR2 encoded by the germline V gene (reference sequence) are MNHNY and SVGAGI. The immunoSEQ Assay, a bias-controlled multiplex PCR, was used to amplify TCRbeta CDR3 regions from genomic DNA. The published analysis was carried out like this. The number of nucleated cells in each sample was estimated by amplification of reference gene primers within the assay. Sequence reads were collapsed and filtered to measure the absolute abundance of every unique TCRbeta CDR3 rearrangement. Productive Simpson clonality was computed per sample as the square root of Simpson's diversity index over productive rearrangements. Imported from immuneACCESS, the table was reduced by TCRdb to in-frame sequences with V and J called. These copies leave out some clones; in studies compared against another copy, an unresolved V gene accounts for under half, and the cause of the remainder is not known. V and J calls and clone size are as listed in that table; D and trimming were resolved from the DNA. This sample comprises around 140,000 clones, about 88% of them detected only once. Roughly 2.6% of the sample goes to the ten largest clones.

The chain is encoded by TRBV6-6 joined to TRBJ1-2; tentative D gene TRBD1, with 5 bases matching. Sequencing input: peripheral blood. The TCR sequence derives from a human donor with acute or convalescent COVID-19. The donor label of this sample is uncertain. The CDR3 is CASSYLGRASDGYTF. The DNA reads TGTGCCAGCAGTTACCTCGGCAGGGCCTCGGATGGCTACACCTTC.